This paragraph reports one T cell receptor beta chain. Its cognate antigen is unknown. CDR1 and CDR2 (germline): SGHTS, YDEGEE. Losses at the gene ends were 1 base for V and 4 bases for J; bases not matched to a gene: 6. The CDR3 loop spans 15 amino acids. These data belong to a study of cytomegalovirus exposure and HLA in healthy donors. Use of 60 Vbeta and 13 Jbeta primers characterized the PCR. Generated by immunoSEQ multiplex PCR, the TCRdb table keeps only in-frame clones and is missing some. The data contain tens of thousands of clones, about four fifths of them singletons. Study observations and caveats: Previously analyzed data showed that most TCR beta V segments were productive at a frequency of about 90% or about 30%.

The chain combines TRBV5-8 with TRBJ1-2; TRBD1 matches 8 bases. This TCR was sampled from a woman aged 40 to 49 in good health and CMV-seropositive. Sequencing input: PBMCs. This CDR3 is CASSLQGAVGYGYTF. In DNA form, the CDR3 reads TGTGCCAGCAGCTTGCAGGGGGCGGTAGGCTATGGCTACACCTTC.